Included here is one T cell receptor (beta chain) sequence, with context. The antigen remains unidentified. The data were taken from a study of T cell repertoires in cytomegalovirus infection. Turning to the study itself: Alongside well-studied HLA-B-restricted CMV epitopes, recently identified HLA-C-restricted CMV epitopes were also used. An indication of both CMV infection and matching HLA type came from public TCR beta signatures.

CDR3 length: 14 residues. V dropped 3 bases and J dropped 7; count of bases not matched to a gene: 4. The germline V gene encodes CDR1 SNHLY and CDR2 FYNNEI. MiXCR, applied by TCRdb to the reads, yields one record per CDR3 protein. The repertoire holds under 350,000 distinct CDR3 sequences, with 22% as singletons. General study points: Ex vivo responses were dominated by HLA-C-restricted CMV-specific TCR beta clonotypes.

The chain has TRBV2 and TRBJ1-3; 9 bases are shared with TRBD1. The receptor comes from a human donor in good health (CMV status not recorded). Some clones in this sample may be carry-over from other donors' samples. The specimen was cultured PBMCs, collected from culture after CMV antigen stimulation. This chain's CDR3 is CASSDSGTGNTIYF. CDR3 nucleotide sequence: TGTGCCAGCAGTGACTCAGGGACAGGGAACACCATATATTTT.